This TCR beta chain was captured by sequencing in a study of identical twins. Study results and caveats: Low generation probability was overrepresented in out-of-frame alpha sequences shared by twins.

TCRdb processed the 5' RACE reads anew with MiXCR; each CDR3 protein has one entry. This sample has about 530,000 distinct CDR3 sequences, with over 12% found just once. Of note for this clonotype: The antigen is unknown.

The germline V gene has CDR1 KGHDR and CDR2 SFDVKD. Unmatched junction bases numbered 2, after V lost 8 bases and J lost 3 bases. The CDR3 extends over 13 amino acids. These data were likewise used in another study, on yellow fever vaccine responses in identical twins. That study adds: Twins' vaccine T cell responses were reported to seem partly convergent and partly personalized.

Sequenced sample: CD4+ T cells sorted from blood. The chain is built from TRBV24-1 and TRBJ1-1; 10 bases are shared with TRBD1. This receptor was taken from a woman younger than 35 in good health. The CDR3 is CATKGQGHTEAFF. CDR3 sequence (DNA): TGTGCCACCAAGGGACAGGGGCACACTGAAGCTTTCTTT.